The clone carrying this T cell receptor beta chain was observed a handful of times. The antigen is unknown. This sample is drawn from a study of cytomegalovirus exposure and HLA in healthy donors. Points from the study as a whole: According to a later analysis, donors in an Asian-associated ancestry cluster reportedly had fewer N-insertions than the approximately 720-donor mean. When a later analysis compared HLA-associated TCR beta chains with equally common others, the HLA-associated chains turned out to be more clonally expanded and to have lower generation probabilities.

Germline CDR1 SGHNT, CDR2 YENEEA. Trimming removed 3 bases at V and 1 base at J, with 6 bases between. The CDR3 consists of 13 residues. 13 Jbeta primers and 60 Vbeta primers were used for the PCR. Assay: immunoSEQ multiplex PCR; the TCRdb copy retains only in-frame clones and omits some. The data show roughly 230,000 clones, with 78% seen just once and around 0.45% held by the top ten. The chain has TRBV11-3 and TRBJ1-1; D is ambiguous. The sequence was obtained from a boy aged 10-17 years in good health and CMV-seronegative. Sample: PBMCs. The CDR3 coding sequence is TGTGCCAGCAGCTTCCAACAGAACACTGAAGCTTTCTTT. This gives the protein CASSFQQNTEAFF.